A selection of T cell receptor beta chains follows, all from one sample in a study of response to subunit inactivated influenza vaccine. Using its own MiXCR run on the RT-PCR reads, TCRdb lists one record per CDR3 protein. The sample has about 520,000 distinct CDR3 sequences; approximately 7.7% are singletons. This material consisted of PBMCs from blood, taken about 23 months after vaccination. The source is a man between 50 and 75 years old who received an inactivated influenza vaccine. Both conserved end residues are part of each CDR3. A D gene is named only where the DNA matches it firmly. Where a row states a size, it is once, few, many or the class of an expanded clone; other rows omit it.

V: TRBV10-3
size: few
D: -
J: TRBJ2-1
DNA: TGTGCCATCAAAGGGGGAGCCCCGGTTGAGCAGTTCTTC
CDR3: CAIKGGAPVEQFF

V: TRBV24-1
size: few
D: TRBD2
J: TRBJ2-5
DNA: TGTGCCACCAGTGAAGCCGCGGGAGTCCCGGAGACCCAGTACTTC
CDR3: CATSEAAGVPETQYF

V: TRBV16
size: few
D: -
J: TRBJ2-3
DNA: TGTACATCCTCGGGCATCACAGATACGCAGTATTTT
CDR3: CTSSGITDTQYF

V: TRBV5-1
size: many
D: -
J: TRBJ2-3
DNA: TGCGCCAGCAGCTATGACGGGACCTTAGATACGCAGTATTTT
CDR3: CASSYDGTLDTQYF

V: TRBV7-8
size: few
D: TRBD2
J: TRBJ2-1
DNA: TGTGCCAGCAGCCCTAGCGGGGGGATCTATGAGCAGTTCTTC
CDR3: CASSPSGGIYEQFF

V: TRBV7-9
size: -
D: -
J: TRBJ2-1
DNA: TGTGCCAGCAGCTTAGACGAGGGGCAGTTCTTC
CDR3: CASSLDEGQFF

V: TRBV28
size: many
D: TRBD1
J: TRBJ1-2
DNA: TGTGCCAGCAGTTTTGGGGCAGGGGGTTATGGCTACACCTTC
CDR3: CASSFGAGGYGYTF

V: TRBV29-1
size: -
D: TRBD1
J: TRBJ1-1
DNA: TGCAGCGGGGGGACAGGGATCAGGAACACTGAAGCTTTCTTT
CDR3: CSGGTGIRNTEAFF

V: TRBV5-1
size: -
D: TRBD1
J: TRBJ2-5
DNA: TGCGCCAGCAGCTTGGGACAGGGGGTAGTCGAGACCCAGTACTTC
CDR3: CASSLGQGVVETQYF

V: TRBV6-1
size: -
D: -
J: TRBJ1-3
DNA: TGTGCCAGCAGGGAAGACATCTCTGGAAACACCATATATTTT
CDR3: CASREDISGNTIYF

V: TRBV4-2
size: few
D: -
J: TRBJ2-4
DNA: TGTGCCAGCAGCCGCACGACACTAGCCAAAAACATTCAGTACTTC
CDR3: CASSRTTLAKNIQYF

V: TRBV7-9
size: few
D: TRBD1
J: TRBJ2-7
DNA: TGTGCCAGCAGCCCCGACAGGGGAGAGTGGTACGAGCAGTACTTC
CDR3: CASSPDRGEWYEQYF

V: TRBV10-3
size: few
D: -
J: TRBJ2-2
DNA: TGTGCCATCAGTGGTCTAGCGCCTAACACCGGGGAGCTGTTTTTT
CDR3: CAISGLAPNTGELFF

V: TRBV19
size: many
D: -
J: TRBJ1-1
DNA: TGTGCCAGTAGTATAGATCTGACAGCTCCAGCTTTCTTT
CDR3: CASSIDLTAPAFF

V: TRBV20-1
size: -
D: TRBD1
J: TRBJ1-2
DNA: TGCAGTGCTAGACCCGCAGGGGGTACGGGTACTTACACCTTC
CDR3: CSARPAGGTGTYTF

V: TRBV12-3/TRBV12-4
size: -
D: -
J: TRBJ1-6
DNA: TGTGCCAGCAGTTTTTCCGGCTCCTATAATTCACCCCTCCACTTT
CDR3: CASSFSGSYNSPLHF

V: TRBV7-8
size: -
D: -
J: TRBJ2-3
DNA: TGTGCCAGCAGCTTAAATCTAGTGCGCACAGATACGCAGTATTTT
CDR3: CASSLNLVRTDTQYF

V: TRBV6-5
size: many
D: -
J: TRBJ2-2
DNA: TGTGCCAGCAGTTTAGTAAGGTCCACCGGGGAGCTGTTTTTT
CDR3: CASSLVRSTGELFF

V: TRBV12-3/TRBV12-4
size: -
D: TRBD1
J: TRBJ2-1
DNA: TGTGCCTGCAGTTTAAGGACAGGGGGCACCTGGGCGACCTACAATGAGCAGTTCTTC
CDR3: CACSLRTGGTWATYNEQFF

V: TRBV4-2
size: -
D: TRBD2
J: TRBJ2-7
DNA: TGTGCCAGCAGCCAAGAAGGCTGGGGACTAGAATCCTACGAGCAGTACTTC
CDR3: CASSQEGWGLESYEQYF

V: TRBV27
size: few
D: TRBD2
J: TRBJ2-1
DNA: TGTGCCAGCGTCAGTTTGGCGGGGGTCACGTACAATGAGCAGTTCTTC
CDR3: CASVSLAGVTYNEQFF

V: TRBV5-5
size: many
D: TRBD2
J: TRBJ2-2
DNA: TGTGCCAGCAGCCTTCTAGCGGGGGTGAACACCGGGGAGCTGTTTTTT
CDR3: CASSLLAGVNTGELFF

V: TRBV6-1
size: many
D: TRBD1
J: TRBJ1-2
DNA: TGTGCCAGCGAGCCGGGACAGAACTATGGCTACACCTTC
CDR3: CASEPGQNYGYTF

V: TRBV28
size: -
D: TRBD1
J: TRBJ2-7
DNA: TGTGCCAGCACTGGGACAGGGTCATCGAGCTCCTACGAGCAGTACTTC
CDR3: CASTGTGSSSSYEQYF

V: TRBV6-1
size: few
D: -
J: TRBJ2-5
DNA: TGTGCCAGCAGTGACCCCAGGGGAATCGTAGAGACCCAGTACTTC
CDR3: CASSDPRGIVETQYF

V: TRBV15
size: few
D: TRBD1
J: TRBJ2-5
DNA: TGTGCCACCAGCAGGCAGGACAGGGGCGGCGAGACCCAGTACTTC
CDR3: CATSRQDRGGETQYF

V: TRBV11-2
size: -
D: TRBD1
J: TRBJ2-2
DNA: TGTGCCAGCAGCTTAGAAGGGACAGTTAACACCTGGGAGCTGTTTTTT
CDR3: CASSLEGTVNTWELFF

V: TRBV18
size: -
D: TRBD1
J: TRBJ1-6
DNA: TGTGCCAGCTCGTGGGGGGACAGTAATTCACCCCTCCACTTT
CDR3: CASSWGDSNSPLHF

V: TRBV11-2
size: many
D: -
J: TRBJ2-7
DNA: TGTGCCAGCAGCTTAATACGGATGAGGATGGGGATACTTACCTACGAGCAGTACTTC
CDR3: CASSLIRMRMGILTYEQYF

V: TRBV10-3
size: -
D: -
J: TRBJ2-2
DNA: TGTGCCATCAAGGGGTTCCCCACCGGGGAGCTGTTTTTT
CDR3: CAIKGFPTGELFF

V: TRBV7-2
size: -
D: TRBD1
J: TRBJ1-3
DNA: TGTGCCAGCAGCGGACTACAGGGGGCTTATGGAAACACCATATATTTT
CDR3: CASSGLQGAYGNTIYF

V: TRBV10-3
size: few
D: -
J: TRBJ2-5
DNA: TGTGCCATCAGTGAGTCAGGACTATTAGAGACCCAGTACTTC
CDR3: CAISESGLLETQYF

V: TRBV3-1
size: few
D: TRBD2
J: TRBJ2-5
DNA: TGTGCCAGCAGCCCACGAGGCGGGGGACCTCAAGAGACCCAGTACTTC
CDR3: CASSPRGGGPQETQYF

V: TRBV4-3
size: many
D: -
J: TRBJ2-6
DNA: TGCGCCAGCAGCCAGACGGCTTCTGGGGCCAACGTCCTGACTTTC
CDR3: CASSQTASGANVLTF

V: TRBV4-3
size: -
D: -
J: TRBJ2-7
DNA: TGCGCCAGCAGCCGGGCTGGGGGAGCGATAAACGAGCAGTACTTC
CDR3: CASSRAGGAINEQYF

V: TRBV12-3/TRBV12-4
size: many
D: TRBD2
J: TRBJ2-1
DNA: TGTGCCAGCAGGCCCGGACTAGCGGGGAAATACAATGAGCAGTTCTTC
CDR3: CASRPGLAGKYNEQFF

V: TRBV12-3/TRBV12-4
size: -
D: TRBD1
J: TRBJ1-2
DNA: TGTGCCAGCAGTCCCGACAGGGGGCGGTTATCGGTTGGCTACACCTTC
CDR3: CASSPDRGRLSVGYTF

V: TRBV3-1
size: -
D: -
J: TRBJ1-5
DNA: TGTGCCAGCAGCCAAGCAGCCGATCAGCCCCAGCATTTT
CDR3: CASSQAADQPQHF